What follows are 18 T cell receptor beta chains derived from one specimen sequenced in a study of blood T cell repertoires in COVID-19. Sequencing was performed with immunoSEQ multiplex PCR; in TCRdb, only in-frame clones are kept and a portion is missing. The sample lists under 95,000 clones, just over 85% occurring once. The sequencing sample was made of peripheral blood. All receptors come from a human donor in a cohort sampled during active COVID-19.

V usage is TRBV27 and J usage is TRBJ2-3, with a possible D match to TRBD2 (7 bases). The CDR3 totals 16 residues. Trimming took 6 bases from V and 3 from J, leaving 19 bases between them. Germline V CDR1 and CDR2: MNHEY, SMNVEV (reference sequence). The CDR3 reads CASSPRRGGLTDTQYF. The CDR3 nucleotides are TGTGCCAGCAGCCCCCGGAGGGGGGGTCTGACAGATACGCAGTATTTT.

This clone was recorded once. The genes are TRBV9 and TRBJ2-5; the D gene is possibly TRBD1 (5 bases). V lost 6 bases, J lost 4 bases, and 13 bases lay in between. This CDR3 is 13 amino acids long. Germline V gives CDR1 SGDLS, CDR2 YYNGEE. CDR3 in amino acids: CASNEAGSETQYF. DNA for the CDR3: TGTGCCAGCAACGAAGCAGGGTCAGAGACCCAGTACTTC.

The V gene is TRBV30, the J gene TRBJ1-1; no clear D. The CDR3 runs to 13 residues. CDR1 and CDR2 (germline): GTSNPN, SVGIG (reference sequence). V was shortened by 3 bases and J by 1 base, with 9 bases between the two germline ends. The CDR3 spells CAWRTGRNTEAFF. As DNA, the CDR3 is TGTGCCTGGAGAACGGGGAGGAACACTGAAGCTTTCTTT.

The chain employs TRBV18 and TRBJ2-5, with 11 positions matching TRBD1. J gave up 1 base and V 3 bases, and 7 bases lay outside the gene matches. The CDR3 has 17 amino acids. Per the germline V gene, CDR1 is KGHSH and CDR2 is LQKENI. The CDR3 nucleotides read TGTGCCAGCTCACCTTTAGCCGGGACAGGGGGCCAAGAGACCCAGTACTTC. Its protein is CASSPLAGTGGQETQYF.

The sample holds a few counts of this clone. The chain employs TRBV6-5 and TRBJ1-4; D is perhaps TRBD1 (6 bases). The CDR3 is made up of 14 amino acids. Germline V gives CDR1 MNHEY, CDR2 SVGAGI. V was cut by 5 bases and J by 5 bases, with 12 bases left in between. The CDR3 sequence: CASSPTGRNEKLFF. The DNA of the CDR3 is TGTGCCAGCAGTCCCACAGGGCGAAATGAAAAACTGTTTTTT.

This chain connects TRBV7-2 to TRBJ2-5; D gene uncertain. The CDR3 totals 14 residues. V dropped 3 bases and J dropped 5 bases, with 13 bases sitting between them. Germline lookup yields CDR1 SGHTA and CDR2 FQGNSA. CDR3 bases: TGTGCCAGCAGCTTCGACTCGCTAGAGGAGACCCAGTACTTC. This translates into CASSFDSLEETQYF.

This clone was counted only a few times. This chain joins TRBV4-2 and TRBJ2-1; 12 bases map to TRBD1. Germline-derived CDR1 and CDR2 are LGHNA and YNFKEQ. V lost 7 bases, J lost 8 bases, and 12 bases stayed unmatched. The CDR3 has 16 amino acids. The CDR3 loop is CASTEGGTGGFDEQFF. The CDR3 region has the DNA TGTGCCAGCACTGAAGGGGGGACAGGGGGCTTCGATGAGCAGTTCTTC.

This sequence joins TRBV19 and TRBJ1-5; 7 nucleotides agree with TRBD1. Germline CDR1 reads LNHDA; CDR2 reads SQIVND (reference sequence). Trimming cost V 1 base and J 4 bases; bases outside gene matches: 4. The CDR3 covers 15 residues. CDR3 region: CASSIGDRLNQPQHF. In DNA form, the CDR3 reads TGTGCCAGTAGTATAGGGGACAGACTTAATCAGCCCCAGCATTTT.

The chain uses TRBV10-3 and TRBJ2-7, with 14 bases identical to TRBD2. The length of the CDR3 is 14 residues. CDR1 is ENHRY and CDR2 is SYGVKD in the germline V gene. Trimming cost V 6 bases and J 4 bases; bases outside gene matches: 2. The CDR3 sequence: CAIRGTSGGYEQYF. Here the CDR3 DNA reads TGTGCCATCAGGGGGACTAGCGGGGGTTACGAGCAGTACTTC.

The CDR3, as DNA: TGTGCCAGCAGCCTCCAGGGGGCGCATGGCTACACCTTC. It specifies CASSLQGAHGYTF. This chain links TRBV2 with TRBJ1-2, with 8 positions matching TRBD1. Germline V gene data show CDR1 as SNHLY and CDR2 as FYNNEI. The CDR3 runs 13 residues. After removal of 6 bases from V and 6 bases from J, the junction contained 6 bases not matched to a gene.

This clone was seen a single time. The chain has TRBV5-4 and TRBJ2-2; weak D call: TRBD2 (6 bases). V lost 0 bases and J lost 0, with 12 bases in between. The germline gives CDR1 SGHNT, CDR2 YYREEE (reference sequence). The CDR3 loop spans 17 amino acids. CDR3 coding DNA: TGTGCCAGCAGCTTGGAAGTCTTAGCGGCGAACACCGGGGAGCTGTTTTTT. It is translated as CASSLEVLAANTGELFF.

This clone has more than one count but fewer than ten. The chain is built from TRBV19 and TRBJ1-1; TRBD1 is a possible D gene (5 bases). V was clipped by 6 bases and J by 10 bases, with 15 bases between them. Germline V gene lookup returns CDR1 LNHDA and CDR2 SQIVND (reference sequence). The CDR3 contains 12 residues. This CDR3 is CASRNSGLTAFF. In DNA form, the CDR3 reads TGTGCCAGTAGAAACTCGGGACTCACAGCTTTCTTT.

The CDR3 loop reads CASSDSPGNTIYF. Here the CDR3 DNA reads TGTGCCAGTAGCGACAGTCCCGGAAACACCATATATTTT. This chain connects TRBV19 to TRBJ1-3; D perhaps matches TRBD1 (5 bases). The CDR3 loop spans 13 amino acids. V was clipped by 6 bases and J by 4 bases, with 10 bases between them. CDR1 and CDR2 from the germline V gene are LNHDA and SQIVND (reference sequence). Together with reference TRBV19 and TRBJ1-3, the CDR3 gives the full variable domain: DGGITQSPKYLFRKEGQNVTLSCEQNLNHDAMYWYRQDPGQGLRLIYYSQIVNDFQKGDIAEGYSVSREKKESFPLTVTSAQKNPTAFYLCASSDSPGNTIYFGEGSWLTVV.

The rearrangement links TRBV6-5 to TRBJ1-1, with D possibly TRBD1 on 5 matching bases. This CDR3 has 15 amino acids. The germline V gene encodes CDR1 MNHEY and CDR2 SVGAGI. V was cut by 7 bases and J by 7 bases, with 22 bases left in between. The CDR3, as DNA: TGTGCCAGCACCCACCCGGGGGTCCCTTGGGGTGAAGCTTTCTTT. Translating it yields CASTHPGVPWGEAFF.

The CDR3 here is CASSFTGGPTDTQYF. In DNA form, the CDR3 reads TGTGCCAGCAGCTTCACGGGGGGTCCCACAGATACGCAGTATTTT. V is TRBV7-3 and J is TRBJ2-3; TRBD2 agrees at 7 bases. The CDR3 extends over 15 amino acids. Germline CDR1 reads SGHTA; CDR2 reads FQGTGA. V was clipped by 3 bases and J by 2 bases; unmatched bases: 5.

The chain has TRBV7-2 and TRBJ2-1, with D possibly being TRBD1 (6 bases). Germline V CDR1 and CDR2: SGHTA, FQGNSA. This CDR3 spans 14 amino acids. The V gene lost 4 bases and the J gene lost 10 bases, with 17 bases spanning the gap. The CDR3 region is CASSSTLQGGEQFF. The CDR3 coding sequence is TGTGCCAGCAGCTCGACATTACAGGGTGGAGAGCAGTTCTTC.

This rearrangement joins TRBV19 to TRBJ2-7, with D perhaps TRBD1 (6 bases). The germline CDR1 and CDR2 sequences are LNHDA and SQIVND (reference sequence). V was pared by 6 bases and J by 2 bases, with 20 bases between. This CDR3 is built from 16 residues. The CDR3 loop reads CASSSQRQGKTYEQYF. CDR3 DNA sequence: TGTGCCAGTAGCTCCCAAAGGCAGGGGAAAACCTACGAGCAGTACTTC.

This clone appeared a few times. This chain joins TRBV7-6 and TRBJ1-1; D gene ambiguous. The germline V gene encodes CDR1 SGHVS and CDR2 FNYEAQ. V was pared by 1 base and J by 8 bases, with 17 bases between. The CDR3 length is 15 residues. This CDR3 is CASSLEWSLRAEAFF. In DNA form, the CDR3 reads TGTGCCAGCAGCTTAGAATGGAGTCTGCGGGCAGAAGCTTTCTTT.